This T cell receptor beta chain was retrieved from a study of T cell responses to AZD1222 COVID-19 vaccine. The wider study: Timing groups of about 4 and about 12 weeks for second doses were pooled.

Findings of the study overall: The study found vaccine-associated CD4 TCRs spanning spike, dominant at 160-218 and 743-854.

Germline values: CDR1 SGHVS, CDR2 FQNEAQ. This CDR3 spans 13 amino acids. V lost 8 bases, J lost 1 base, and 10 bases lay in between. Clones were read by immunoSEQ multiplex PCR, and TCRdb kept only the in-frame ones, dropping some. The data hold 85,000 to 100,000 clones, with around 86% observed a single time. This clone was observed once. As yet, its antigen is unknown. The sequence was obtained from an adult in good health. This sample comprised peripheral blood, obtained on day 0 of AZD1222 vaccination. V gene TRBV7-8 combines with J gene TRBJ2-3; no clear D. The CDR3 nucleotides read TGTGCCAGCCGTAAAACGGGCACAGATACGCAGTATTTT. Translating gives CASRKTGTDTQYF.